This T cell receptor beta chain was sequenced in a study of Ad26.COV2.S vaccination and SARS-CoV-2 variants. The treatment: about 20 received Ad26.COV2.S at low or high dose, single or two shots; a few received placebo; per-sample allocation not given. Collection of the samples took place on day 63 after the first injection of vaccine or placebo. The CDR3 length is 20 residues. The germline CDR1 and CDR2 sequences are SGHNT and YYREEE (reference sequence). V gave up 5 bases and J gave up 3 bases; unmatched junction bases: 21. Some clones are missing from TCRdb's copy, which holds only in-frame ones; the method was immunoSEQ multiplex PCR. There are around 300,000 clones in the sample; 80% to 90% occur only once, and about 10% lies in the top ten.

The TCR sequence derives from a person aged 18 to 59 who received the Ad26.COV2.S COVID-19 vaccine or a placebo. Sequences were derived from peripheral blood, sampled in a trial of Ad26.COV2.S vaccine versus placebo. V and J are TRBV5-4 and TRBJ2-3; 10 positions agree with TRBD2. The CDR3 loop reads CASSLGSLAGLSWGTDTQYF. CDR3 coding DNA: TGTGCCAGCAGTCTTGGGTCACTAGCGGGGCTGTCGTGGGGGACAGATACGCAGTATTTT.